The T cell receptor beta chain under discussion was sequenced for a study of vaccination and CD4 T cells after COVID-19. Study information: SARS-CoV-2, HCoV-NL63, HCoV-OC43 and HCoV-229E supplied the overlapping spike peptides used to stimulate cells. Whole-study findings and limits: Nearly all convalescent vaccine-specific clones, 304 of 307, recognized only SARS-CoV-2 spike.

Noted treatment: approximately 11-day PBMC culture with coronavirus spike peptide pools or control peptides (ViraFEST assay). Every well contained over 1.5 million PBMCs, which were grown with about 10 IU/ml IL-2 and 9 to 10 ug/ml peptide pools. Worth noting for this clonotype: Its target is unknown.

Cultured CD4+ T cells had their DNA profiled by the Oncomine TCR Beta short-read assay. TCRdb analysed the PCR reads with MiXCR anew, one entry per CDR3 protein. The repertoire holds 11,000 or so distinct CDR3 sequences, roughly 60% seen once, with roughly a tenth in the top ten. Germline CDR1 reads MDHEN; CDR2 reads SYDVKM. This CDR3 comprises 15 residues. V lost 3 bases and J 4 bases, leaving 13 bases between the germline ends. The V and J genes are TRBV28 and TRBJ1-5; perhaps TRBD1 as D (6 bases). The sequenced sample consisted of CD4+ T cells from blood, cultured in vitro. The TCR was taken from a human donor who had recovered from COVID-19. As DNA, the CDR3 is TGTGCCAGCAGTTTCGCCAGGGGAGGGAATCAGCCCCAGCATTTT. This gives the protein CASSFARGGNQPQHF.